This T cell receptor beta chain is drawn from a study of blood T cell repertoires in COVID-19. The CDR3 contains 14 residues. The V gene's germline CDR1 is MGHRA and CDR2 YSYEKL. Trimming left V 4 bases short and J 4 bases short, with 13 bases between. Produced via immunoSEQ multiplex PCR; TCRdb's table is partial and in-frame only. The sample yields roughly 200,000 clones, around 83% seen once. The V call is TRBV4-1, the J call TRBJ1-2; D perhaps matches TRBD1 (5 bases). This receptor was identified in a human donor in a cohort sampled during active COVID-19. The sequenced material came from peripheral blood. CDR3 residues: CASSLTQGFYGYTF. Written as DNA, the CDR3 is TGCGCCAGCAGCCTTACTCAGGGATTCTATGGCTACACCTTC.